Listed here are 2 T cell receptor beta chains from one sample, sequenced in a study of cytomegalovirus exposure and HLA in healthy donors. PCR was performed using 60 Vbeta and 13 Jbeta primers. Libraries were prepared by immunoSEQ multiplex PCR; TCRdb keeps only in-frame clonotypes and omits some of them. Of over 100,000 clones in the sample, about 70% were seen once. Input material: PBMCs. The origin of the receptors is a man aged 25-45 years in good health and CMV-seropositive.

CDR3 nucleotide sequence: TGCGCCAGCAGCCTGACTAGTTTTGACATTCAGTACTTC. It is translated as CASSLTSFDIQYF. The rearrangement uses TRBV5-1 and TRBJ2-4; TRBD2 is a possible D gene (6 bases). Trimming took off 4 bases at V and 8 bases at J, with 13 bases between the two ends. Germline CDR1 SGHRS, CDR2 YFSETQ. This CDR3 spans 13 amino acids.

This clone occurred a few times. This sequence joins TRBV27 and TRBJ2-1; weak D call: TRBD1 (6 bases). With 3 bases removed from V and 12 bases from J, the gap between germline ends came to 15 bases. Germline V CDR1 and CDR2: MNHEY, SMNVEV (reference sequence). CDR3 size: 13 residues. As DNA, the CDR3 is TGTGCCAGCAGTTTTACTACACAGGGCTGGCAGTTCTTC. Residues: CASSFTTQGWQFF.